One sample yielded the 6 T cell receptor beta chains listed below, sequenced in a study of blood T cell repertoires in COVID-19. This table comes from immunoSEQ multiplex PCR, and its TCRdb copy is limited to in-frame clones, with some not included. This sample has about 300,000 clones, with roughly 90% found just once. Sequenced: PBMCs or T cells enriched from blood (not recorded which). The receptors come from a woman between 50 and 59 years old who had been exposed to COVID-19.

The chain carries TRBV5-6 and TRBJ1-3; 9 bases line up with TRBD1. The CDR3 has 16 amino acids. Germline V gene lookup returns CDR1 SGHDT and CDR2 YYEEEE. J was trimmed by 2 bases and V by 3 bases; bases with no gene match: 6. The CDR3 coding sequence is TGTGCCAGCAGCTCCCCGGGACAGGGCCCTGGAAACACCATATATTTT. It yields the protein CASSSPGQGPGNTIYF.

The chain recombines TRBV27 with TRBJ2-7; maybe TRBD1 (5 bases). Trimming cost V 0 bases and J 1 base, with 13 bases left between them. This CDR3 has 16 residues. The germline CDR1 and CDR2 sequences are MNHEY and SMNVEV (reference sequence). The CDR3 coding sequence is TGTGCCAGCAGTTTATCGTCAGGGCTGCCATCCTACGAGCAGTACTTC. Protein product: CASSLSSGLPSYEQYF.

The rearrangement joins TRBV4-1 to TRBJ2-7; D may be TRBD1 (5 bases). The V end lost 0 bases, the J end lost 0 bases, and 9 bases lay between the germline ends. Per germline, CDR1 MGHRA and CDR2 YSYEKL. The CDR3 spans 15 residues. The CDR3 bases are TGCGCCAGCAGCCAAGAATACAGGACCTCCTACGAGCAGTACTTC. This codes for CASSQEYRTSYEQYF.

The rearrangement uses TRBV7-2 and TRBJ2-2; tentatively, D is TRBD2 (6 bases). V was clipped by 5 bases and J by 0 bases, with 19 bases between them. CDR1 SGHTA and CDR2 FQGNSA come from the germline V gene. The CDR3 length is 18 residues. CDR3 DNA: TGTGCCAGCAGCCCCCGCGGCGACCGCGGGGCGAACACCGGGGAGCTGTTTTTT. Translating gives CASSPRGDRGANTGELFF.

This clone appeared a single time. The chain is built from TRBV16 and TRBJ1-2; 8 bases agree with TRBD1. The V and J ends lost 2 bases and 4 bases, in that order; junction bases with no gene match: 3. Germline-derived CDR1 and CDR2 are KGHSY and FQNENV. The CDR3 loop spans 14 amino acids. In DNA form, the CDR3 reads TGTGCCAGCAGCCAAATGGACAGGGTCTATGGCTACACCTTC. Protein: CASSQMDRVYGYTF.

The chain recombines TRBV28 with TRBJ1-4; possible D gene TRBD1, 5 bases. The CDR3 is 16 amino acids. CDR1 and CDR2 (germline): MDHEN, SYDVKM. The V and J ends lost 2 bases and 3 bases respectively, with 13 bases between them. CDR3 sequence: CASSLPSLGANEKLFF. The CDR3 DNA is TGTGCCAGCAGTTTACCTTCATTAGGGGCTAATGAAAAACTGTTTTTT.